The T cell receptor beta chain under discussion was sequenced for a study of T cells in Graves' hyperthyroidism and ophthalmopathy (dated by TCRdb to about 2019). For the study in its entirety: To identify distinguishing TCR V-J signatures, a discovery cohort of about 95 patients was used, comprising roughly 45 with Graves' ophthalmopathy and some 60 with stable Graves' hyperthyroidism. TCR Vbeta CDR3 sequencing of 140 or so peripheral blood samples (about 45 ophthalmopathy, about 75 hyperthyroidism and approximately 17 progressor patients) is reported in the paper. After blood sampling, hyperthyroidism patients were treated with methimazole at a starting dose of 30 mg daily, and ophthalmopathy patients were treated with high-dose intravenous methylprednisolone. Prospective prediction of ophthalmopathy was tested in an independent validation cohort consisting of under 20 hyperthyroidism patients and around 16 patients who later progressed to ophthalmopathy. For training and testing, the roughly 93 patients in the discovery cohort were randomly divided in a 7:3 ratio. The study also compared thyroid tissue and blood T-cell repertoires from about six Graves' hyperthyroidism patients.

The study excluded patients with uncontrolled infections, other autoimmune diseases, pregnancy or lactation. Clinical symptoms, serum thyroxine and TRAb, thyroid ultrasound, and orbital computed tomography formed the basis for the diagnoses. Total RNA was extracted using Trizol reagent, and RNA quality was assessed on an Agilent 2100 Bioanalyzer. As concerns this clonotype: What antigen it recognizes has not been identified. There are no base qualities to consult, and no much larger clone falls within one base.

Beyond this particular receptor, the publication reports: In cross-validation, a model built on a 13 V-J signature told ophthalmopathy apart from stable hyperthyroidism with under 90% sensitivity and 81% to 82% specificity, and in testing the same model reached 80%/75%. During validation, the model predicted progression to ophthalmopathy a median of roughly 7.1 months ahead of onset, with around 71% sensitivity and 72% to 85% specificity. Most expanded thyroid clonotypes (frequency above 0.001) were also detected in blood, a finding suggesting that blood repertoires may reflect thyroid immune responses. Sample size was not statistically predetermined, and blinding of investigators to group allocation was not performed.

The TCR beta CDR3 regions were amplified from RNA transcripts. The TCR CDR3 was subjected to a first round of RT-PCR using the HTBI primer set and the Qiagen OneStep RT-PCR kit. A second multiplex PCR round built the libraries, followed by size selection and purification. Libraries were sequenced paired-end with 100 bp reads on an Illumina HiSeq2000. Per the source publication's procedure: SOAPnuke was used to process the raw data, with reads discarded if the reads contained adapters or uncalled bases, had a mean Phred below 15, or lacked an exact constant-primer or identifier match. COPE v1.2.5 was used to merge high-quality paired reads, and clonotypes were defined as unique nucleotide sequences. MiTCR v1.1 was used to align clonotypes to the IMGT TRBV, TRBD and TRBJ reference segments. The analysis included only V-J combinations with a frequency above 0.0001, which together covered approximately 99% of the repertoires. A TCS score was defined as the ratio between F50 (clonal expansion) and ExV (chaos), using BLOSUM62-based TCRdist between CDR3 peptides within each V-J. Welch's t-statistics and random forest reduced roughly 500 V-J features to 13, which were used in a naive Bayes classifier (R e1071). Thyroid-blood repertoire similarity was quantified with the Morisita-Horn index. In-frame beta chains were kept once TCRdb had trimmed the public reads at Q25 with fastp and called clones with MiXCR. Under each unique CDR3 protein, matching rows form one entry showing the most common genes and DNA. The V and J calls and clone size come from TCRdb's table, not from the authors' own analysis. This sample gives 500,000 to 600,000 distinct CDR3 sequences in total; under 60% of them show up just once. The ten largest account for under 20% of the sample.

Sequenced material: peripheral blood or thyroid tissue (not recorded which). This clonotype originated in an adult woman with Graves' disease, either hyperthyroidism or ophthalmopathy (not recorded which).

The CDR3 here reads CSAREKPYEQYF. In nucleotides, the sequence is TGCAGTGCTAGGGAAAAGCCTTACGAGCAGTACTTC. This receptor chain uses TRBV20-1 and TRBJ2-7; the D segment cannot be called with confidence. The CDR3 spans 12 residues, from the cysteine through the phenylalanine. Just the 36-base CDR3 DNA is kept, in frame starting at base 1. V lost 3 bases and J lost 4 bases; the stretch between them is 10 bases long. From a lookup of the germline V gene (reference sequence), CDR1 and CDR2 are DFQATT and SNEGSKA.